A selection of T cell receptor beta chains follows, all from one sample in a study of T cell repertoires in cytomegalovirus infection. Antigens of these TCRs are unknown. TCRdb redid the calling of the reads with MiXCR, one entry per CDR3 protein. Of about 920,000 distinct CDR3 sequences in the sample, roughly 30% were seen once. Sequenced here: cultured CD8+ T cells from PBMCs, sampled from culture after CMV antigen stimulation. Receptors originate from a human donor in good health (CMV status not recorded). Some clones in this sample may be carry-over from other donors' samples. Both conserved end residues are part of each CDR3.

V,J,CDR3
TRBV7-6,TRBJ2-7,CASSEIVLGTGFPYEQYF
TRBV7-6,TRBJ2-1,CASSPTTNVYEQFF
TRBV7-3,TRBJ1-2,CASSPWPPPADGYTF
TRBV7-9,TRBJ1-5,CASSLVGTTTGEVVQPQHF
TRBV28,TRBJ1-5,CASSWTGVQPQHF
TRBV19,TRBJ2-2,CASSILASFTGELFF
TRBV7-8,TRBJ1-1,CASSLGQAEAFF
TRBV7-6,TRBJ1-2,CASSSPGHNGYTF
TRBV11-2,TRBJ1-1,CASSRWGVTGAGTEAFF
TRBV27,TRBJ2-3,CASRFWTRDQDTQYF
TRBV7-9,TRBJ2-1,CASSLFVTGGNEQFF
TRBV18,TRBJ1-5,CASSISTGVGQPQHF
TRBV12-3/TRBV12-4,TRBJ2-1,CASSLGTGTHNEQFF
TRBV18,TRBJ2-4,CASSPGAAKNIQYF
TRBV7-9,TRBJ2-5,CASSLASGAGETQYF
TRBV11-3,TRBJ2-1,CASSLGRASRHNEQFF
TRBV6-6,TRBJ2-3,CASTPGVAPDTQYF
TRBV27,TRBJ1-5,CASSLNRGNQPQHF
TRBV5-6,TRBJ2-1,CASSLEWGPWGNEQFF
TRBV5-8,TRBJ2-2,CASSLGAWRGGTGELFF
TRBV27,TRBJ2-5,CASSPLAGVGETQYF
TRBV29-1,TRBJ1-2,CSVEIGQGGYGYTF
TRBV6-2/TRBV6-3,TRBJ1-5,CASSYYTGLNQPQHF
TRBV4-3,TRBJ2-1,CASSQRGYQGNEQFF
TRBV6-2/TRBV6-3,TRBJ2-3,CASSSGTSGGLTDTQYF
TRBV6-5,TRBJ2-2,CASSWGGADTGELFF
TRBV28,TRBJ2-1,CASSSGLAGGPGYNEQFF
TRBV11-3,TRBJ1-1,CASSLDPARKGPTEAFF
TRBV5-1,TRBJ2-3,CASSYGLAGTDTQYF
TRBV6-5,TRBJ2-1,CASSYSVPSSYNEQFF
TRBV7-9,TRBJ2-1,CASSHGTGNENEQFF
TRBV9,TRBJ2-4,CASSVGVAGGDIQYF
TRBV4-1,TRBJ2-3,CASSQDQGVVGTDTQYF
TRBV7-6,TRBJ2-2,CASSLGRNTVELFF
TRBV20-1,TRBJ2-1,CSARDLAGNEQFF
TRBV7-6,TRBJ2-5,CASSLRLAGLAETQYF
TRBV15,TRBJ1-6,CATSRVGNNSPLHF
TRBV19,TRBJ1-5,CASSISGAQPQHF
TRBV12-3/TRBV12-4,TRBJ1-2,CASRSVRDSAAYGYTF